Presented here are 20 T cell receptor beta chains from one specimen sequenced in a study of shared clonotypes between healthy human individuals (dated by TCRdb to the early 2020s). The method was the immunoSEQ multiplex PCR assay. TCRdb re-hosts the immuneACCESS table, in-frame sequences only. Its copies lack some clones; in the studies checked, an unresolved V gene accounts for under half of them, and the cause for the rest is not known. This sample is represented by approximately 1,500,000 clones; around 97% of them were singletons. The ten largest make up approximately 1.2% of the sample. Sequencing input: naive CD4+ T cells sorted from blood. Taken with the paper, the label for cell subset or site translates to: CD45RA+ positively selected. These TCRs come from a young man in good health.

This clone was observed once. V gene TRBV5-1 combines with J gene TRBJ1-2; TRBD1 matches 7 bases. Unmatched junction bases numbered 4, after V lost 4 bases and J lost 4 bases. The CDR3 length is 13 residues. Germline V CDR1 and CDR2: SGHRS, YFSETQ. The CDR3 reads CASSRDRIYGYTF. As DNA, the CDR3 is TGCGCCAGCAGCCGGGACAGAATCTATGGCTACACCTTC.

The J gene is TRBJ1-2, the V gene TRBV7-2, with 7 bases that match TRBD1. The CDR3 extends over 16 amino acids. Losses at the gene ends were 3 bases for V and 3 bases for J; bases not matched to a gene: 10. Germline lookup yields CDR1 SGHTA and CDR2 FQGNSA. The CDR3 sequence is CASSFLNRQGDYGYTF. As DNA, the CDR3 is TGTGCCAGCAGCTTCCTGAACCGACAGGGTGACTATGGCTACACCTTC. The variable domain in full, completed from reference TRBV7-2 and TRBJ1-2, reads GAGVSQSPSNKVTEKGKDVELRCDPISGHTALYWYRQSLGQGLEFLIYFQGNSAPDKSGLPSDRFSAERTGGSVSTLTIQRTQQEDSAVYLCASSFLNRQGDYGYTFGSGTRLTVV.

J is TRBJ1-3 and V is TRBV9; no firm D call. V was trimmed by 3 bases and J by 6 bases, leaving 7 bases between them. This CDR3 contains 12 residues. CDR1 is SGDLS and CDR2 is YYNGEE in the germline V gene. CDR3 sequence reads: CASSARLNTIYF. CDR3 in DNA: TGTGCCAGCAGCGCCAGACTAAACACCATATATTTT. Complete variable domain (other parts from reference TRBV9 and TRBJ1-3): DSGVTQTPKHLITATGQRVTLRCSPRSGDLSVYWYQQSLDQGLQFLIQYYNGEERAKGNILERFSAQQFPDLHSELNLSSLELGDSALYFCASSARLNTIYFGEGSWLTVV.

The J gene is TRBJ2-7, the V gene TRBV9, with 11 bases matching TRBD1. V trimming: 0 bases; J trimming: 2 bases; junction bases outside the gene matches: 4. There are 16 residues in the CDR3. In germline, CDR1 is SGDLS, CDR2 YYNGEE. CDR3: CASSVEGQGGTYEQYF. CDR3 in DNA: TGTGCCAGCAGCGTAGAGGGACAGGGGGGTACCTACGAGCAGTACTTC.

The V gene is TRBV9, the J gene TRBJ2-1; 10 nucleotides agree with TRBD2. V lost 0 bases to trimming and J lost 4 bases; unmatched junction nucleotides: 4. The CDR3 has 16 residues. Germline CDR1 and CDR2: SGDLS and YYNGEE. This CDR3 reads CASSVDPSGGYNEQFF. CDR3 DNA: TGTGCCAGCAGCGTAGATCCTAGCGGGGGTTACAATGAGCAGTTCTTC.

The chain joins TRBV15 to TRBJ2-1; no clear D. V lost 0 bases and J lost 9, with 9 bases in between. CDR1 is LNHNV, CDR2 YYDKDF, per germline (reference sequence). The CDR3 has 13 amino acids. This CDR3 reads CATSREGWGEQFF. In DNA, the CDR3 is TGTGCCACCAGCAGAGAGGGATGGGGTGAGCAGTTCTTC.

The V gene is TRBV5-4, the J gene TRBJ2-7; TRBD2 matches at 9 bases. The CDR3 length is 16 residues. Losses at the gene ends were 4 bases for V and 5 bases for J; bases not matched to a gene: 13. Looked up from germline, CDR1 is SGHNT and CDR2 is YYREEE (reference sequence). CDR3 sequence: CASSKIYSGSIDEQYF. The CDR3 nucleotides read TGTGCCAGCAGCAAGATATATAGCGGGAGTATCGACGAGCAGTACTTC.

This chain links TRBV5-1 with TRBJ1-1; TRBD1 aligns across 10 bases. Germline V gene sequence: CDR1 SGHRS, CDR2 YFSETQ. V shed 4 bases and J 0 bases; nucleotides not matched to a gene: 6. This CDR3 has 16 residues. The CDR3 region has the DNA TGCGCCAGCAGCCCCGACAGGGGGCAGATGAACACTGAAGCTTTCTTT. Its translation is CASSPDRGQMNTEAFF.

This chain connects TRBV28 to TRBJ2-7; 8 nucleotides match TRBD1. The CDR3 totals 14 residues. V lost 6 bases to trimming and J lost 6 bases; unmatched junction nucleotides: 10. CDR1 and CDR2 (germline): MDHEN, SYDVKM. Written as DNA, the CDR3 is TGTGCCAGCAGCCCGGGACAGGCGGGACCCGAGCAGTACTTC. As protein: CASSPGQAGPEQYF.

The chain is built from TRBV4-1 and TRBJ1-4, with D possibly matching TRBD1 (6 bases). Deletions cut 1 base from V and 5 bases from J, with 11 bases between. This CDR3 is 15 amino acids long. Per the germline V gene, CDR1 is MGHRA and CDR2 is YSYEKL. The CDR3 spells CASSQVQGGNEKLFF. The CDR3 bases are TGCGCCAGCAGCCAAGTACAGGGAGGGAATGAAAAACTGTTTTTT.

This rearrangement joins TRBV18 to TRBJ1-3, with D possibly matching TRBD1 (5 bases). Germline loops: CDR1 KGHSH, CDR2 LQKENI. This CDR3 spans 16 amino acids. V lost 6 bases, J lost 1 base, and 16 bases lay in between. In nucleotides, the CDR3 is TGTGCCAGCTCCCTCAAAGATCAGGGTTCTGGAAACACCATATATTTT. Residues: CASSLKDQGSGNTIYF.

V is TRBV10-3 and J is TRBJ2-7, with D maybe TRBD2 (6 bases). This CDR3 contains 13 residues. The ends were cut back, 6 bases at V and 4 bases at J, with 13 bases in the middle. Germline lookup yields CDR1 ENHRY and CDR2 SYGVKD. The CDR3, as DNA: TGTGCCATCAGCCCTGAGGCGGGATACGAGCAGTACTTC. Protein: CAISPEAGYEQYF.

This clone was found once. The chain recombines TRBV28 with TRBJ1-3; the D is unclear. V was pared by 6 bases and J by 0 bases, with 12 bases between. There are 15 residues in the CDR3. Germline CDR1 reads MDHEN; CDR2 reads SYDVKM. The CDR3 coding sequence is TGTGCCAGCAGCTCCGAGTACTTCTCTGGAAACACCATATATTTT. Translation: CASSSEYFSGNTIYF.

This chain links TRBV19 with TRBJ2-6; D is undetermined. Germline V lookup: CDR1 LNHDA, CDR2 SQIVND (reference sequence). V was pared by 1 base and J by 4 bases, with 8 bases between. There are 15 residues in the CDR3. The CDR3, as DNA: TGTGCCAGTAGTATAGTTGGGTTCGGGGCCAACGTCCTGACTTTC. It specifies CASSIVGFGANVLTF.

V is TRBV29-1 and J is TRBJ1-1, with D unresolved. V shed 4 bases and J shed 0 bases, with 9 bases lying between them. Germline V lookup: CDR1 SQVTM, CDR2 ANQGSEA. The CDR3 is made up of 13 amino acids. The DNA for the CDR3 is TGCAGCGTTGGGAAGATGATGAACACTGAAGCTTTCTTT. Translated, it gives CSVGKMMNTEAFF.

The chain combines TRBV6-5 with TRBJ2-7; D is unresolved. V dropped 0 bases and J dropped 1 base, with 10 bases sitting between them. In germline, CDR1 is MNHEY, CDR2 SVGAGI. This CDR3 region has 15 residues. Here the CDR3 reads CASSYSKAASYEQYF. DNA of the CDR3: TGTGCCAGCAGTTACTCGAAGGCGGCTTCCTACGAGCAGTACTTC.

J is TRBJ2-7 and V is TRBV9, with a weak D call TRBD2 (5 bases). The V and J ends lost 3 bases and 3 bases respectively, with 16 bases between them. From germline, CDR1 is SGDLS and CDR2 YYNGEE. This CDR3 is 15 amino acids long. The DNA of the CDR3 is TGTGCCAGCAGCGCCGTGGCGGGTCCGGACTACGAGCAGTACTTC. Translated, it gives CASSAVAGPDYEQYF.

J is TRBJ1-1 and V is TRBV18; D call uncertain. Trimming pared 1 base from V and 1 base from J, leaving 10 bases between. The germline V gene has CDR1 KGHSH and CDR2 LQKENI. This CDR3 contains 15 residues. The CDR3 DNA sequence: TGTGCCAGCTCACCACAGACACTCCCGAACACTGAAGCTTTCTTT. As protein: CASSPQTLPNTEAFF.

This chain connects TRBV29-1 to TRBJ2-1, with 7 bases lining up with TRBD1. Germline assignment: CDR1 SQVTM and CDR2 ANQGSEA. The CDR3 runs to 14 residues. J lost 7 bases, V lost 7 bases, and 13 bases had no gene match. CDR3: CSADHQTGVNEQFF. In DNA form, the CDR3 reads TGCAGCGCCGACCATCAAACAGGGGTAAATGAGCAGTTCTTC.

This clone was picked up one time. The J gene is TRBJ2-7, the V gene TRBV2; 8 bases align to TRBD2. Germline assignment: CDR1 SNHLY and CDR2 FYNNEI. This CDR3 has 17 residues. V was clipped by 0 bases and J by 0 bases; unmatched bases: 7. The CDR3 sequence is CASSEASVGTSSYEQYF. The CDR3 DNA sequence: TGTGCCAGCAGTGAAGCGTCGGTGGGGACTAGCTCCTACGAGCAGTACTTC.